The 26 T cell receptor beta chains listed next were all sequenced from one sample in a study of T cells after posttransplantation cyclophosphamide (dated by TCRdb to the mid-2010s). The treatment or condition label of this sample denotes: high-dose cyclophosphamide on days +3 and +4 as single-agent GVHD prophylaxis. Busulfan and fludarabine conditioning, a related or unrelated marrow graft, and cyclophosphamide on days +3 and +4 were given to PTCy patients. Library construction relied on the immunoSEQ multiplex PCR assay. The immuneACCESS repertoire file appears here via TCRdb, limited to in-frame rearrangements. These files lack a portion of the clones; in checked studies, under half of the deficit traces to unresolved V genes, and the cause of the others is not known. The sample table records 10,000 or so clones; roughly 80% of these occur just once. The ten largest account for 15% of the sample.

Sequenced here: PBMCs, sampled around 2,000 days after a stem cell transplant with posttransplant cyclophosphamide. The receptor source for this set is a female patient aged 40-49 years who received an allogeneic stem cell transplant from a related donor, was CMV-positive, and had no GVHD. Where a transplant has occurred, the graft donor may have supplied some of the T cells.

In this sample, this clone turned up once. The chain couples TRBV27 to TRBJ2-3; TRBD2 aligns across 13 bases. After removal of 4 bases from V and 6 bases from J, the junction contained 7 bases not matched to a gene. CDR1 MNHEY and CDR2 SMNVEV come from the germline V gene (reference sequence). The CDR3 has 16 residues. The CDR3 DNA reads TGTGCCAGCAGTTCACCACTAGCGGGGGGGCGGGATACGCAGTATTTT. It yields the protein CASSSPLAGGRDTQYF.

The table lists this clone with a few counts. This rearrangement joins TRBV4-1 to TRBJ1-4; D remains ambiguous. The CDR3 is made up of 12 amino acids. Germline assignment: CDR1 MGHRA and CDR2 YSYEKL. Between the trimmed V and J ends, which lost 6 bases and 6 bases, there was a span of 8 bases. The CDR3 bases are TGCGCCAGCAGGGGCGGGGATGAAAAACTGTTTTTT. Residues: CASRGGDEKLFF.

This clone has more than one count but fewer than ten. The chain uses TRBV7-9 and TRBJ2-5; D is ambiguous. The germline gives CDR1 SEHNR, CDR2 FQNEAQ (reference sequence). Deletions cut 5 bases from V and 4 bases from J, with 11 bases between. CDR3 length equals 13 residues. The CDR3 region is CASSPQIVETQYF. DNA of the CDR3: TGTGCCAGCAGCCCGCAGATTGTAGAGACCCAGTACTTC.

This clone was seen a few times. The chain joins TRBV5-1 to TRBJ2-7; D is possibly TRBD1 (6 bases). Germline V gene sequence: CDR1 SGHRS, CDR2 YFSETQ. This CDR3 is 13 amino acids long. The V gene lost 4 bases and the J gene lost 6 bases, with 14 bases spanning the gap. The CDR3 nucleotides are TGCGCCAGCAGCGTAACAGGGAGCGGCGAGCAGTACTTC. This translates into CASSVTGSGEQYF.

This clone was seen just once. This chain uses TRBV9 with TRBJ2-3, with TRBD1 as a possible D gene (6 bases). V dropped 0 bases and J dropped 4 bases, with 6 bases sitting between them. Germline CDR1 reads SGDLS; CDR2 reads YYNGEE. This CDR3 has 13 amino acids. This CDR3 is CASSVDRADTQYF. The DNA for the CDR3 is TGTGCCAGCAGCGTAGACAGGGCAGATACGCAGTATTTT.

This clone was seen more than once but under ten times. J is TRBJ1-2 and V is TRBV15; weak D call: TRBD1 (5 bases). The CDR3 is 12 amino acids. V lost 8 bases to trimming and J lost 8 bases, with 15 bases between them. The germline gives CDR1 LNHNV, CDR2 YYDKDF (reference sequence). The CDR3 spells CATSRGERGYTF. CDR3 bases: TGTGCCACCTCCAGAGGGGAGAGGGGCTACACCTTC.

This clone was observed once. V usage is TRBV28 and J usage is TRBJ2-7; D may be TRBD1 (6 bases). The germline V gene encodes CDR1 MDHEN and CDR2 SYDVKM. V was shortened by 7 bases and J by 2 bases, with 15 bases between the two germline ends. This CDR3 has 14 residues. DNA for the CDR3: TGTGCCAGCATAGGGGGTAGTACCCCCTACGAGCAGTACTTC. Translation: CASIGGSTPYEQYF.

This CDR3 reads CASSVGDSRDEKLFF. The CDR3 region has the DNA TGTGCCAGCAGCGTAGGGGACAGTCGAGATGAAAAACTGTTTTTT. This chain joins TRBV9 and TRBJ1-4; 7 bases match TRBD1. Germline lookup yields CDR1 SGDLS and CDR2 YYNGEE. The trim removed 0 bases at V and 6 bases at J, leaving 5 bases unmatched. This CDR3 contains 15 residues.

The chain joins TRBV5-4 to TRBJ2-7, with D possibly being TRBD1 (6 bases). The CDR3 is made up of 14 amino acids. The germline gives CDR1 SGHNT, CDR2 YYREEE (reference sequence). Trimming cost V 4 bases and J 2 bases, with 13 bases left between them. The CDR3 bases are TGTGCCAGCAGCCGGACAGTTTCTACCTACGAGCAGTACTTC. It yields the protein CASSRTVSTYEQYF. The entire variable domain, with the rest obtained from reference TRBV5-4 and TRBJ2-7, is as follows: ETGVTQSPTHLIKTRGQQVTLRCSSQSGHNTVSWYQQALGQGPQFIFQYYREEENGRGNFPPRFSGLQFPNYSSELNVNALELDDSALYLCASSRTVSTYEQYFGPGTRLTVT.

This chain joins TRBV5-1 and TRBJ2-7, with 7 nucleotides matching TRBD1. V was clipped by 4 bases and J by 1 base; unmatched bases: 11. CDR1 is SGHRS, CDR2 YFSETQ, per germline. The CDR3 sequence is 16 residues long. The CDR3 region has the DNA TGCGCCAGCAGCCTTCTGGGACAGACCCTTTCCTACGAGCAGTACTTC. This translates into CASSLLGQTLSYEQYF.

The rearrangement uses TRBV10-2 and TRBJ1-5; 9 nucleotides agree with TRBD1. The CDR3 sequence is 14 residues long. Per germline, CDR1 WSHSY and CDR2 SAAADI. V lost 5 bases to trimming and J lost 2 bases; unmatched junction nucleotides: 1. CDR3 coding DNA: TGCGCCAGCAGTTGGACAGGGGGCAATCAGCCCCAGCATTTT. Its protein is CASSWTGGNQPQHF.

CDR3 DNA: TGCGCCAGCAGTGAGCCCCGGGACAGAACAGATTACGCCAAAAACATTCAGTACTTC. Its translation is CASSEPRDRTDYAKNIQYF. The chain has TRBV10-1 and TRBJ2-4, with TRBD1 matching over 7 bases. Germline lookup yields CDR1 WNHNN and CDR2 SYGVQD (reference sequence). Trimming at V came to 2 bases and at J to 1 base, leaving 14 bases not matched to a gene. CDR3 length equals 19 residues.

The CDR3 region has the DNA TGTGCCAGCAGCTTAGCGGGGACAGGCATCTACAATGAGCAGTTCTTC. As protein: CASSLAGTGIYNEQFF. J is TRBJ2-1 and V is TRBV7-2; 8 positions match TRBD1. Germline V gives CDR1 SGHTA, CDR2 FQGNSA. Trimming removed 0 bases from V and 3 bases from J; junction bases left unmatched: 4. The CDR3 length is 16 residues. The variable domain in full, with the rest retrieved from reference TRBV7-2 and TRBJ2-1, is GAGVSQSPSNKVTEKGKDVELRCDPISGHTALYWYRQSLGQGLEFLIYFQGNSAPDKSGLPSDRFSAERTGGSVSTLTIQRTQQEDSAVYLCASSLAGTGIYNEQFFGPGTRLTVL.

This clone was counted a single time. The J gene is TRBJ1-1, the V gene TRBV6-4; the D is unclear. Germline CDR1 and CDR2: MRHNA and SNTAGT. The V and J ends lost 0 bases and 2 bases respectively, with 10 bases between them. This CDR3 comprises 15 residues. CDR3 loop: CASSDSEEPNTEAFF. Here the CDR3 DNA reads TGTGCCAGCAGTGACTCCGAGGAGCCTAACACTGAAGCTTTCTTT.

The chain carries TRBV7-8 and TRBJ2-5; 8 bases are a match to TRBD2. The ends lost 5 bases at V and 2 bases at J; junction bases unmatched: 4. The CDR3 contains 14 residues. Germline lookup yields CDR1 SGHVS and CDR2 FQNEAQ. In DNA, the CDR3 is TGTGCCAGCAGCCCCGGGGGGGGGCAAGAGACCCAGTACTTC. Its protein product is CASSPGGGQETQYF. The whole variable domain, filled in from reference TRBV7-8 and TRBJ2-5, reads GAGVSQSPRYKVAKRGQDVALRCDPISGHVSLFWYQQALGQGPEFLTYFQNEAQLDKSGLPSDRFFAERPEGSVSTLKIQRTQQEDSAVYLCASSPGGGQETQYFGPGTRLLVL.

The chain is built from TRBV19 and TRBJ1-1; D might be TRBD1 (6 bases). Germline V gives CDR1 LNHDA, CDR2 SQIVND (reference sequence). V was pared by 6 bases and J by 0 bases, with 11 bases between. The CDR3 totals 14 residues. The CDR3 nucleotides are TGTGCCAGTAGCACGGGACAACTGAACACTGAAGCTTTCTTT. This codes for CASSTGQLNTEAFF.

This chain links TRBV4-2 with TRBJ1-3; D is undetermined. V lost 0 bases and J 4 bases, leaving 10 bases between the germline ends. This CDR3 contains 15 residues. Looked up from germline, CDR1 is LGHNA and CDR2 is YNFKEQ. The CDR3 here is CASSQDQTGGNTIYF. DNA for the CDR3: TGTGCCAGCAGCCAAGATCAGACTGGCGGAAACACCATATATTTT.

This clone was found a few times. The chain combines TRBV4-2 with TRBJ2-2, with 11 bases fitting TRBD2. In germline, CDR1 is LGHNA, CDR2 YNFKEQ. Trimming removed 0 bases from V and 0 bases from J; junction bases left unmatched: 3. The CDR3 runs to 18 residues. CDR3 region: CASSQDLAGGSNTGELFF. As DNA, the CDR3 is TGTGCCAGCAGCCAAGATCTAGCGGGGGGCTCGAACACCGGGGAGCTGTTTTTT.

The chain joins TRBV7-8 to TRBJ1-1, with D perhaps matching TRBD1 (6 bases). Germline V gene data show CDR1 as SGHVS and CDR2 as FQNEAQ. The CDR3 loop spans 15 amino acids. V shed 11 bases and J shed 1 base, with 20 bases lying between them. The CDR3 region is CAVSTGIISNTEAFF. The CDR3 DNA is TGTGCCGTATCCACAGGGATCATCTCGAACACTGAAGCTTTCTTT.

In its sample, this clone is medium-sized. CDR3 residues: CSVSSTSNTEAFF. The CDR3, as DNA: TGCAGCGTTTCCTCCACTTCGAACACTGAAGCTTTCTTT. The chain couples TRBV29-1 to TRBJ1-1; D gene unclear. CDR1 is SQVTM, CDR2 ANQGSEA, per germline. The CDR3 runs to 13 residues. V was pared by 5 bases and J by 1 base, with 11 bases between.

The J gene is TRBJ1-1, the V gene TRBV6-1; D is ambiguous. Looked up from germline, CDR1 is MNHNS and CDR2 is SASEGT. This CDR3 is 13 amino acids long. V was shortened by 10 bases and J by 4 bases, with 16 bases between the two germline ends. The CDR3 DNA reads as TGTGCCAACCCCCCCACTAAGAGCACTGAAGCTTTCTTT. Amino acid sequence: CANPPTKSTEAFF.

V and J are TRBV5-1 and TRBJ1-1; 8 bases are a match to TRBD1. This CDR3 contains 14 residues. V shed 0 bases, J shed 11 bases, and the junction held 9 bases outside the gene matches. CDR1 and CDR2 from the germline V gene are SGHRS and YFSETQ. The CDR3 protein is CASSLETGVPLAFF. The CDR3 region has the DNA TGCGCCAGCAGCTTGGAGACAGGGGTGCCCCTGGCTTTCTTT.

This chain uses TRBV7-2 with TRBJ1-1, with D perhaps TRBD1 (5 bases). CDR1 and CDR2 from the germline V gene are SGHTA and FQGNSA. The CDR3 runs 14 residues. V dropped 3 bases and J dropped 7 bases, with 15 bases sitting between them. The CDR3 bases are TGTGCCAGCAGCTTCAGAACTAAACAGGTTGAAGCTTTCTTT. This translates into CASSFRTKQVEAFF.

The J gene is TRBJ2-3, the V gene TRBV11-2; 8 bases are shared with TRBD2. The CDR3 totals 17 residues. Germline CDR1 and CDR2: SGHAT and FQNNGV. V shed 1 base and J 0 bases; nucleotides not matched to a gene: 6. The CDR3 nucleotides are TGTGCCAGCAGCTTAGTTGCCAGCGGGGGCAGCACAGATACGCAGTATTTT. Encoded protein: CASSLVASGGSTDTQYF. The full variable domain, in which reference TRBV11-2 and TRBJ2-3 provide the parts outside the CDR3, is EAGVAQSPRYKIIEKRQSVAFWCNPISGHATLYWYQQILGQGPKLLIQFQNNGVVDDSQLPKDRFSAERLKGVDSTLKIQPAKLEDSAVYLCASSLVASGGSTDTQYFGPGTRLTVL.

The count of this clone is one. The chain joins TRBV6-4 to TRBJ2-1; 9 bases are a match to TRBD2. V lost 0 bases to trimming and J lost 3 bases; unmatched junction nucleotides: 12. The germline V gene encodes CDR1 MRHNA and CDR2 SNTAGT. This CDR3 region has 19 residues. The CDR3: CASSDSGLSAGGHYNEQFF. In nucleotides, the CDR3 is TGTGCCAGCAGTGACTCGGGGTTGTCTGCGGGGGGGCACTACAATGAGCAGTTCTTC.

V gene TRBV19 combines with J gene TRBJ2-2, with 8 bases fitting TRBD1. Trimming took 7 bases from V and 4 from J; bases not matched to a gene: 11. From germline, CDR1 is LNHDA and CDR2 SQIVND (reference sequence). The CDR3 spans 16 residues. Written as DNA, the CDR3 is TGTGCCAGTACCACCGACAGGGGACGACTCACCGGGGAGCTGTTTTTT. This translates into CASTTDRGRLTGELFF.